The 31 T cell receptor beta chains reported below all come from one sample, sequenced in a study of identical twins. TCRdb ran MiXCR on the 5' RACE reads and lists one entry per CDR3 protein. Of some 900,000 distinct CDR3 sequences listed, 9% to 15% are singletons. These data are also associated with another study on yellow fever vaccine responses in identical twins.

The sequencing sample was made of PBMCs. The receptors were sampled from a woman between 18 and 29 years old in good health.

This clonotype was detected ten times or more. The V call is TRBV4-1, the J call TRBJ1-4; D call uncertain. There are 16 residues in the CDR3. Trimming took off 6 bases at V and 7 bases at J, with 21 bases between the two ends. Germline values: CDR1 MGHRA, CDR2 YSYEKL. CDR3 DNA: TGCGCCAGCAGGGCTGGAGCAACAGCTAGTGCTGAAAAACTGTTTTTT. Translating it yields CASRAGATASAEKLFF.

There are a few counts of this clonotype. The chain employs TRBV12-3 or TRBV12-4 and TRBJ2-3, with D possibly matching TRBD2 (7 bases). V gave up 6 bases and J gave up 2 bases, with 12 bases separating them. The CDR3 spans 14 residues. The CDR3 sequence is CASSKGGDTDTQYF. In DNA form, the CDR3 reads TGTGCCAGCAGCAAAGGGGGGGACACAGATACGCAGTATTTT.

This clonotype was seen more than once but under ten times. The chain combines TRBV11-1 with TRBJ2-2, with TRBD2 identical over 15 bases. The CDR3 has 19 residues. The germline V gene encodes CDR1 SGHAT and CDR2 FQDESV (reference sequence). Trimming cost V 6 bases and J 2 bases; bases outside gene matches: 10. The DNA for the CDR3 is TGTGCCAGCAGTTTCGGGACTAGCGGGAGGTCAAGAAACACCGGGGAGCTGTTTTTT. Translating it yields CASSFGTSGRSRNTGELFF.

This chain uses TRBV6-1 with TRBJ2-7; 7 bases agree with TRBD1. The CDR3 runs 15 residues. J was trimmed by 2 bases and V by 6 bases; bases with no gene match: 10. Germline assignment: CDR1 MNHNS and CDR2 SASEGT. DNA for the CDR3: TGTGCCAGCAGCAAAGGGACAGCAAGCACCTACGAGCAGTACGTC. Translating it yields CASSKGTASTYEQYV.

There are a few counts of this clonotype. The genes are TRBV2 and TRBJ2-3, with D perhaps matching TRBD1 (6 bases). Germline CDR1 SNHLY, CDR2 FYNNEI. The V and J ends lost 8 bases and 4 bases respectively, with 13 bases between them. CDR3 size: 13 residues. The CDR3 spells CASAGQPSDTQYF. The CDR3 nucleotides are TGTGCCAGCGCTGGACAGCCATCAGATACGCAGTATTTT.

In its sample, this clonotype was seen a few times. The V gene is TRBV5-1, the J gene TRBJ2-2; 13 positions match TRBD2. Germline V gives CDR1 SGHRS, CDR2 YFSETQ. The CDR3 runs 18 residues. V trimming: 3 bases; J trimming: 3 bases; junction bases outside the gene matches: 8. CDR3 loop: CASSWRLAGGGDTGELFF. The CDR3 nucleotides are TGCGCCAGCAGCTGGAGACTAGCGGGAGGTGGGGACACCGGGGAGCTGTTTTTT.

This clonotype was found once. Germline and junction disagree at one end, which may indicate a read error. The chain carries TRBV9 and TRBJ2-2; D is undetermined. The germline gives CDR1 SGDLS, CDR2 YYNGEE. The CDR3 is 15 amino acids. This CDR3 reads CATSVLSEPTGELFF. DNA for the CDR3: TGTGCCACCAGCGTATTGAGCGAACCCACCGGGGAGCTGTTTTTT. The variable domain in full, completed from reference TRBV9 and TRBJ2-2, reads DSGVTQTPKHLITATGQRVTLRCSPRSGDLSVYWYQQSLDQGLQFLIQYYNGEERAKGNILERFSAQQFPDLHSELNLSSLELGDSALYFCATSVLSEPTGELFFGEGSRLTVL.

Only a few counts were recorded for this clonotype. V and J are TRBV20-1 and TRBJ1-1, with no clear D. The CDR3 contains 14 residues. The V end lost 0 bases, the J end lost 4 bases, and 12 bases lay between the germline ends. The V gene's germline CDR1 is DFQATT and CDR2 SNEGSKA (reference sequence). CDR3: CSARELRVVTEAFF. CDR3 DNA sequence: TGCAGTGCTAGAGAATTGAGGGTTGTCACTGAAGCTTTCTTT.

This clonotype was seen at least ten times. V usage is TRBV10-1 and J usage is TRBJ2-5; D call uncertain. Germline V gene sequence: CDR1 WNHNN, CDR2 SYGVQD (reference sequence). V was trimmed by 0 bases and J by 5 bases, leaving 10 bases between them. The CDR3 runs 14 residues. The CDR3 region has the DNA TGCGCCAGCAGTGAGTCGCATCCCCGGGAGACCCAGTACTTC. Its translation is CASSESHPRETQYF.

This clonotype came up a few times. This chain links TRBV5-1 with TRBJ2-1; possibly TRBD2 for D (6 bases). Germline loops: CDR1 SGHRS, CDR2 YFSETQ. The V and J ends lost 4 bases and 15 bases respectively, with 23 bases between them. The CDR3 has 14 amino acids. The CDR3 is CASSAVEGSTNRFF. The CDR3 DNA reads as TGCGCCAGCAGCGCAGTGGAGGGTTCTACTAATCGGTTCTTC.

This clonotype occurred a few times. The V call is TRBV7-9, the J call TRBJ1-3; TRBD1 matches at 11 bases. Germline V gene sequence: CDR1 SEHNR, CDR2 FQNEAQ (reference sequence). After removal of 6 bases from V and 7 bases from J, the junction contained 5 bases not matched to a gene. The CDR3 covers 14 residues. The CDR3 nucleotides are TGTGCCAGCAGTTCCGGGACAGGGGGTAACACCATATATTTT. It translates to CASSSGTGGNTIYF.

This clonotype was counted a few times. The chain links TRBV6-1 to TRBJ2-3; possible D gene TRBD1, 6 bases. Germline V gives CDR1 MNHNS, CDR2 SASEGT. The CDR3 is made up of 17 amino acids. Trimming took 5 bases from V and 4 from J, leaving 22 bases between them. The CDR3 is CASSNPWGQGIADTQYF. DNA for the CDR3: TGTGCCAGCAGTAATCCCTGGGGGCAGGGTATCGCAGATACGCAGTATTTT.

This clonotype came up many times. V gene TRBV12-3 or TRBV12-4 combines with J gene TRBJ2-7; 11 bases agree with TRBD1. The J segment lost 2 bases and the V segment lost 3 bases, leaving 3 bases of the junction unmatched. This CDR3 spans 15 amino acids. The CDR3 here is CASSLGGQGAYEQYF. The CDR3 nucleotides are TGTGCCAGCAGTTTGGGGGGACAGGGGGCCTACGAGCAGTACTTC.

Here the CDR3 reads CASSFAPGGGKVFF. The CDR3 nucleotides read TGTGCCAGCAGTTTTGCCCCCGGAGGGGGGAAGGTGTTCTTC. The chain has TRBV12-3 or TRBV12-4 and TRBJ2-1; D is possibly TRBD1 or TRBD2 (6 bases each). The V gene lost 3 bases and the J gene lost 15 bases, with 21 bases spanning the gap. This CDR3 comprises 14 residues.

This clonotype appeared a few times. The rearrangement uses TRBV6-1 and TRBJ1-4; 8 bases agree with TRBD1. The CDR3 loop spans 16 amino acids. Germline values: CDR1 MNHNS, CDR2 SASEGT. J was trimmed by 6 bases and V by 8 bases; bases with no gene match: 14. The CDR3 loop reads CASLMGGQAFYEKLFF. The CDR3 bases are TGTGCCAGCCTGATGGGGGGACAGGCCTTTTATGAAAAACTGTTTTTT.

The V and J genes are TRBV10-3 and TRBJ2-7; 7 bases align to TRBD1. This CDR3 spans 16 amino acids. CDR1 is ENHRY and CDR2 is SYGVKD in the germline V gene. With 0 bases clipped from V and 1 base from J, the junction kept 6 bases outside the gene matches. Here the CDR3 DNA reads TGTGCCATCAGTGAGTCTCCGGGACAGAATTCCTACGAGCAGTACGTC. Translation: CAISESPGQNSYEQYV.

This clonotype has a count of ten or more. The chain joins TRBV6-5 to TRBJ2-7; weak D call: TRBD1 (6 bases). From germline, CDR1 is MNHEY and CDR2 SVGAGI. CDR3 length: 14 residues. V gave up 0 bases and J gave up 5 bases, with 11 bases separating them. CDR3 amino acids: CASSYSDRYHEQYF. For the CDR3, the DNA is TGTGCCAGCAGTTACTCAGACAGGTACCACGAGCAGTACTTC.

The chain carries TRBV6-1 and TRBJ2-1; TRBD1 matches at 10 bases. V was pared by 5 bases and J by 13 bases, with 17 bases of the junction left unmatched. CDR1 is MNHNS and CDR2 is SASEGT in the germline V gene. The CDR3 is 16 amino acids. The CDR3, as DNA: TGTGCCAGCAGTAAACTTTCCGGGACAGGGGTTCCTAATCAGTTCTTC. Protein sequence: CASSKLSGTGVPNQFF.

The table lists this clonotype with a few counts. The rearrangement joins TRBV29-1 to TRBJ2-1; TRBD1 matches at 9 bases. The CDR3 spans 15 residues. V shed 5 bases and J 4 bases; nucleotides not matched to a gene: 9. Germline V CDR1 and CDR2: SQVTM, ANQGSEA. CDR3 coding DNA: TGCAGCGTTCAAGGGAGGGACAGGGATTACAATGAGCAGTTCTTC. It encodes CSVQGRDRDYNEQFF.

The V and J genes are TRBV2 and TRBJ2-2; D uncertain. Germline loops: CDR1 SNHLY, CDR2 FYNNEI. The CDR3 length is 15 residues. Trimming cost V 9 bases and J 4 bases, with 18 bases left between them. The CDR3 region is CARKQRGPTTGELFF. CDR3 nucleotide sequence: TGTGCCAGAAAACAGCGCGGCCCGACCACCGGGGAGCTGTTTTTT.

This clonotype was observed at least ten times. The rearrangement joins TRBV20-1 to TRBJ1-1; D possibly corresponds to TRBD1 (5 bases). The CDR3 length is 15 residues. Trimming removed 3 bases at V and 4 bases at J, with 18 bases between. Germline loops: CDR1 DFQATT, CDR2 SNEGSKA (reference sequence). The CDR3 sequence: CSARVGRDKSTEAFF. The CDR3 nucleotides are TGCAGTGCTAGGGTCGGCAGGGATAAGAGCACTGAAGCTTTCTTT.

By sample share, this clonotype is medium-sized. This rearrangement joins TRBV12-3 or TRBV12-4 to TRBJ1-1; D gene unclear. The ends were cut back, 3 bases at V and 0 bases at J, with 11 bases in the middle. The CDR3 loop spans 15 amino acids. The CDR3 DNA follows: TGTGCCAGCAGTTTCGAAAGGCGACTGAACACTGAAGCTTTCTTT. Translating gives CASSFERRLNTEAFF.

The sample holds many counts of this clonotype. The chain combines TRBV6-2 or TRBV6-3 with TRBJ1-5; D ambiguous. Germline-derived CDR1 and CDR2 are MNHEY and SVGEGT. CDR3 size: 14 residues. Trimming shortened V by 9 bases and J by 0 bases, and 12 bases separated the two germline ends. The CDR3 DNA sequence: TGTGCCAGTCTCTCGGGTTTTAGCAATCAGCCCCAGCATTTT. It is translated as CASLSGFSNQPQHF.

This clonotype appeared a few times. The CDR3 region has the DNA TGTGCCAGCAGCCCAGACTGGGGGCCCTACGAGCAGTACTTC. Translating gives CASSPDWGPYEQYF. V gene TRBV2 combines with J gene TRBJ2-7; perhaps TRBD1 as D (6 bases). This CDR3 region has 14 residues. Germline CDR1 SNHLY, CDR2 FYNNEI. Trimming removed 6 bases from V and 2 bases from J, with 14 bases in between.

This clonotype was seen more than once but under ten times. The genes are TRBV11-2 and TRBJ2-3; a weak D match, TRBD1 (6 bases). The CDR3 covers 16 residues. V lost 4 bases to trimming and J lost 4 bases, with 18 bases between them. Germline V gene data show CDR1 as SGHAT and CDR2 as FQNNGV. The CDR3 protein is CASSSSPGVGADTQYF. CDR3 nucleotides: TGTGCCAGCAGCTCCTCCCCAGGGGTTGGAGCAGATACGCAGTATTTT. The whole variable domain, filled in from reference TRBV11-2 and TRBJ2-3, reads EAGVAQSPRYKIIEKRQSVAFWCNPISGHATLYWYQQILGQGPKLLIQFQNNGVVDDSQLPKDRFSAERLKGVDSTLKIQPAKLEDSAVYLCASSSSPGVGADTQYFGPGTRLTVL.

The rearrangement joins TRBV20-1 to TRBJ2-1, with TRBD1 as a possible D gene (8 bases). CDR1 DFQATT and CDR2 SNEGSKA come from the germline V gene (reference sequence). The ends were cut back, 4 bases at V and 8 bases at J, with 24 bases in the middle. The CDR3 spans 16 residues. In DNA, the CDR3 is TGCAGTGCTACATACAGGGGGGGCCGGTTTCTGGATGAGCAGTTCTTC. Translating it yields CSATYRGGRFLDEQFF.

In DNA form, the CDR3 reads TGTGCCAGCAGCCCAGCGGGACTAGCGGGAGTTAATGAGCAGTTCTTC. This sequence encodes CASSPAGLAGVNEQFF. The V and J genes are TRBV7-2 and TRBJ2-1, with 14 bases that match TRBD2. The trim removed 5 bases at V and 7 bases at J, leaving 7 bases unmatched. Germline CDR1 and CDR2: SGHTA and FQGNSA. This CDR3 comprises 16 residues.

DNA of the CDR3: TGTGCCAGCAGCTTAGGCCCTACGCAGTATTTT. Translation: CASSLGPTQYF. The V gene is TRBV11-2, the J gene TRBJ2-3; D ambiguous. V was pared by 1 base and J by 8 bases, with 4 bases between. CDR3 length: 11 residues. CDR1 and CDR2 (germline): SGHAT, FQNNGV.

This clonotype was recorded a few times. CDR3 DNA: TGCGCCAGCAGGCAGACCTCAAGCAAAGAGCAGTTCTTC. This sequence encodes CASRQTSSKEQFF. The rearrangement joins TRBV5-1 to TRBJ2-1; D not resolved. Trimming pared 5 bases from V and 10 bases from J, leaving 16 bases between. This CDR3 comprises 13 residues. CDR1 SGHRS and CDR2 YFSETQ come from the germline V gene.

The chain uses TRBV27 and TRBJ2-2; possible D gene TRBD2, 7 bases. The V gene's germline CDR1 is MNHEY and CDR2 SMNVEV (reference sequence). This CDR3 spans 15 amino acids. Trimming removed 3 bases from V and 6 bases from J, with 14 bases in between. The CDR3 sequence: CASSLRGRESGELFF. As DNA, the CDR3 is TGTGCCAGCAGTTTGCGGGGGCGCGAGTCCGGGGAGCTGTTTTTT.

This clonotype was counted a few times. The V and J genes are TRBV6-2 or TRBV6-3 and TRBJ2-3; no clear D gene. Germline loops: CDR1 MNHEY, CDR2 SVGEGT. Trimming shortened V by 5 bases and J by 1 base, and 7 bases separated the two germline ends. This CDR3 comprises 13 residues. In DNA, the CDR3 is TGTGCCAGCAGTGGGATGCGCACAGATACGCAGTATTTT. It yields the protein CASSGMRTDTQYF.